This TCR beta chain comes out of a study of T cell responses to AZD1222 COVID-19 vaccine. CDR1 and CDR2 from the germline V gene are GTSNPN and SVGIG (reference sequence). With 0 bases removed from V and 1 base from J, the gap between germline ends came to 13 bases. The CDR3 is made up of 16 amino acids. Profiling relied on immunoSEQ multiplex PCR, and the TCRdb table lists in-frame clones only, not all of them. This table holds over 110,000 clones, 92% found once. The TCR comes from an adult who received the AZD1222 COVID-19 vaccine. The genes are TRBV30 and TRBJ1-3, with D unclear. This specimen was peripheral blood, taken 28 days after the second AZD1222 dose. CDR3 region: CAWSVLPPESGNTIYF. The DNA of the CDR3 is TGTGCCTGGAGTGTACTCCCCCCGGAATCTGGAAACACCATATATTTT.